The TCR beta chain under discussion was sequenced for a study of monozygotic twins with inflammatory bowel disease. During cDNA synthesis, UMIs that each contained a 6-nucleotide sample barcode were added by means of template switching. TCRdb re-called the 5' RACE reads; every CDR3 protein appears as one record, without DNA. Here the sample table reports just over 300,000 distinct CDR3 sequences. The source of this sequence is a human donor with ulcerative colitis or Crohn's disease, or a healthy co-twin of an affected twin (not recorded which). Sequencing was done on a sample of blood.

The CDR3 reads CASSLAQGPGELFF. The chain has TRBV7-9 and TRBJ2-2. This CDR3 comprises 14 residues. Germline loops: CDR1 SEHNR, CDR2 FQNEAQ (reference sequence).